There are many counts of the clone carrying this T cell receptor beta chain. CDR1 is SQVTM, CDR2 ANQGSEA, per germline. The CDR3 spans 11 residues. The V and J ends lost 2 bases and 7 bases respectively, with 6 bases between them. Alongside a J-beta primer mix, a sample-barcoded 5' primer served in a second PCR lasting roughly 6 to 11 cycles. TCRdb reprocessed the 5' RACE reads with MiXCR, giving one entry per CDR3 protein. The sample lists roughly 680,000 distinct CDR3 sequences; around 52% were seen once. This sample stems from a study of blood T cells in healthy people across ages. The source material was blood. The chain has TRBV29-1 and TRBJ2-1; D uncertain. This receptor was identified in a woman older than 75 in good health. The CDR3: CSVELGNEQFF. CDR3 nucleotides: TGCAGCGTTGAATTGGGTAATGAGCAGTTCTTC.